The sequence of this TCR beta chain was determined in a study of cytomegalovirus exposure and HLA in healthy donors (dated by TCRdb to about 2017). In the study overall: According to a later analysis, the approximately 130 validation repertoires were produced on the same platform as the roughly 720 repertoires of the first cohort. Along with the roughly 700-subject first cohort, a separate validation cohort of over 90 different subjects was used. The study was designed to test whether signatures of past pathogen exposure could be identified by cataloging public T cell receptors. High-throughput TCR immunosequencing, statistical association of individual TCRs with disease status, and machine learning were combined to predict cytomegalovirus infection status.

The library was obtained by the immunoSEQ multiplex PCR assay. Regarding the original processing steps: To diagnose cytomegalovirus status from the catalog of TCR beta chain sequences, a statistical classification framework was built. In TCRdb, the immuneACCESS table is reduced to in-frame sequences with V and J assigned. These tables do not hold every clone; where another copy was compared, an unresolved V gene accounts for under half, and the others remain unexplained. The V and J calls and clone size were taken over from that table, and D and trimming were inferred from the DNA. The sample table shows about 150,000 clones, and 89% are seen once. Approximately 10% of the sample rests with the top ten. Study-level results and caveats: A later analysis had no HLA typing for the validation cohort, so co-occurrence there was scored across all 110 or so repertoires. In vitro tests confirmed that a few of the cytomegalovirus-associated TCR beta chains recognize cytomegalovirus antigens. The study gave a list of 150 to 200 TCR beta chains associated with cytomegalovirus. Subsequent analysis determined that TCRs grouped into clusters in the first cohort also showed a tendency toward co-occurrence across the roughly 110 validation repertoires, and 94% of cluster scores exceeded 0. Across donors, most TCR sequences were observed very rarely, whereas some public TCRs were present in many individuals. In both the original and validation cohorts, the classifier was reported to diagnose cytomegalovirus status with high specificity and sensitivity. It was suggested by the authors that the approach could potentially be generalized to other disease states and immunological phenotypes.

Separate from the approximately 670-subject first cohort, the validation cohort of about 130 subjects was the group to which the donors belonged. As regards this clone: There is no known antigen for this receptor. Per-base quality was not reported, and no clone a single base away is much larger than it. Different DNA sequences within this sample yield the same CDR3.

The sequence was obtained from a woman younger than 30 in good health and CMV-seropositive. The sequenced material came from PBMCs.

The nucleotides are TGTGCCAGCAGTGAAGTCGGGGGAAATCAGCCCCAGCATTTT. It is translated as CASSEVGGNQPQHF. The chain links TRBV2 with TRBJ1-5; tentative D gene TRBD1, with 5 bases matching. V loses 1 base, J loses 4 bases, and the germline ends lie 8 bases apart. The germline V gene sets CDR1 to SNHLY and CDR2 to FYNNEI. The CDR3 numbers 14 residues from cysteine through phenylalanine. CDR3 DNA only is kept here, 42 bases in frame from base 1.